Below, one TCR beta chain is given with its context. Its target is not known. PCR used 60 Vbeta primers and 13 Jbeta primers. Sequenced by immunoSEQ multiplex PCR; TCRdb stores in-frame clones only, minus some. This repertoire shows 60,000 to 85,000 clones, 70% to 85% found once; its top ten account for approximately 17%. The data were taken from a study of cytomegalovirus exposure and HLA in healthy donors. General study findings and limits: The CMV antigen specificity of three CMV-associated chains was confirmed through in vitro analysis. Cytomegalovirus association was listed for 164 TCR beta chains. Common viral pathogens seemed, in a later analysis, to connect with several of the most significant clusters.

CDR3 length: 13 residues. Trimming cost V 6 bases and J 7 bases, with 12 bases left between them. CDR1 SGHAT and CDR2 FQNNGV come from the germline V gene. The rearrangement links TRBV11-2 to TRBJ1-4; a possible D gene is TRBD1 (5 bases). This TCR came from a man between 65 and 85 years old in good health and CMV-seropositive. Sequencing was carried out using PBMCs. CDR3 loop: CASSQGWGEKLFF. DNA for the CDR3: TGTGCCAGCAGTCAGGGATGGGGTGAAAAACTGTTTTTT.